The 24 T cell receptor beta chains presented below share a single source sample, sequenced in a study of blood T cell repertoires in COVID-19. The repertoire was sequenced with immunoSEQ multiplex PCR; TCRdb's copy has only in-frame clones and lacks some. The top ten clones hold roughly 4.2% of a sample with around 340,000 clones, just over 85% of them seen once. The sequenced sample consisted of PBMCs or T cells enriched from blood (not recorded which). The source of these receptors is a middle-aged woman with acute COVID-19.

CDR3 nucleotides: TGTGCCAGCAGCTTAAGACAGGGTCTCGGCGAGCAGTACTTC. Protein: CASSLRQGLGEQYF. This chain joins TRBV9 and TRBJ2-7; 7 bases are a match to TRBD1. The trim removed 4 bases at V and 6 bases at J, leaving 10 bases unmatched. CDR3 length equals 14 residues. The V gene's germline CDR1 is SGDLS and CDR2 YYNGEE.

The J gene is TRBJ2-1, the V gene TRBV7-2; 11 bases fit TRBD2. The length of the CDR3 is 15 residues. With 0 bases clipped from V and 6 bases from J, the junction kept 1 base outside the gene matches. In germline, CDR1 is SGHTA, CDR2 FQGNSA. CDR3 sequence: CASSLAGLAANEQFF. The CDR3 DNA follows: TGTGCCAGCAGCTTAGCGGGACTAGCGGCCAATGAGCAGTTCTTC. Based on the CDR3 plus reference TRBV7-2 and TRBJ2-1, the full variable domain is GAGVSQSPSNKVTEKGKDVELRCDPISGHTALYWYRQSLGQGLEFLIYFQGNSAPDKSGLPSDRFSAERTGGSVSTLTIQRTQQEDSAVYLCASSLAGLAANEQFFGPGTRLTVL.

Only one count was recorded for this clone. The chain has TRBV4-2 and TRBJ2-7, with TRBD2 matching 10 bases. Germline CDR1 LGHNA, CDR2 YNFKEQ. The CDR3 is made up of 17 amino acids. V lost 0 bases, J lost 0 bases, and 5 bases stayed unmatched. CDR3 in DNA: TGTGCCAGCAGCCAAGAGAGTAGCGGGGGGCACTCCTACGAGCAGTACTTC. Its translation is CASSQESSGGHSYEQYF.

This rearrangement joins TRBV6-5 to TRBJ1-5, with no clear D. Germline CDR1 and CDR2: MNHEY and SVGAGI. This CDR3 spans 16 amino acids. Trimming took off 0 bases at V and 6 bases at J, with 15 bases between the two ends. The CDR3 protein is CASSYSKQTLGQPQHF. The CDR3 bases are TGTGCCAGCAGTTACTCGAAACAGACCCTCGGTCAGCCCCAGCATTTT.

The chain carries TRBV6-7 and TRBJ1-5; no definite D call. TRBV6-7 is marked as an open reading frame, function uncertain. The CDR3 length is 13 residues. Trimming removed 2 bases from V and 4 bases from J, with 6 bases in between. This CDR3 reads CASSYGGNQPQHF. Written as DNA, the CDR3 is TGTGCCAGCAGTTACGGAGGGAATCAGCCCCAGCATTTT.

Note on this clone: The sample has other DNA sequences that encode this CDR3 too. CDR3 region: CASGRQTTNEKLFF. Here the CDR3 DNA reads TGTGCCAGCGGTAGACAGACAACTAATGAAAAACTGTTTTTT. This chain connects TRBV6-5 to TRBJ1-4; tentatively, D is TRBD1 (5 bases). Germline CDR1 is MNHEY and CDR2 is SVGAGI. Deletions cut 8 bases from V and 0 bases from J, with 10 bases between. This CDR3 contains 14 residues.

This chain connects TRBV7-6 to TRBJ1-5; 7 bases match TRBD1. The V segment lost 1 base and the J segment 4 bases; nucleotides outside the gene matches: 7. Germline-derived CDR1 and CDR2 are SGHVS and FNYEAQ. The CDR3 has 16 amino acids. The CDR3 DNA follows: TGTGCCAGCAGCTTAGAGGACAGGCGCACGAATCAGCCCCAGCATTTT. Residues: CASSLEDRRTNQPQHF.

The chain is built from TRBV15 and TRBJ1-1; D is undetermined. Trimming shortened V by 2 bases and J by 6 bases, and 10 bases separated the two germline ends. Germline CDR1 reads LNHNV; CDR2 reads YYDKDF (reference sequence). CDR3 length: 13 residues. CDR3: CATSRRVDAEAFF. The CDR3 DNA is TGTGCCACCAGCAGACGGGTCGACGCTGAAGCTTTCTTT.

The chain combines TRBV4-2 with TRBJ2-1; the match to TRBD2 covers 7 bases. This CDR3 has 16 residues. V lost 0 bases, J lost 3 bases, and 5 bases stayed unmatched. Germline CDR1 is LGHNA and CDR2 is YNFKEQ. This CDR3 reads CASSQEASGRYNEQFF. The CDR3 region has the DNA TGTGCCAGCAGCCAAGAAGCTAGCGGTCGCTACAATGAGCAGTTCTTC.

The V call is TRBV6-2 or TRBV6-3, the J call TRBJ1-5; D is undetermined. Per germline, CDR1 MNHEY and CDR2 SVGEGT. With 5 bases removed from V and 4 bases from J, the gap between germline ends came to 12 bases. This CDR3 has 14 residues. The CDR3 here is CASSLSIENQPQHF. Written as DNA, the CDR3 is TGTGCCAGCAGTCTCTCAATCGAGAATCAGCCCCAGCATTTT.

The chain carries TRBV6-5 and TRBJ2-7; unclear D gene. The ends were cut back, 0 bases at V and 0 bases at J, with 6 bases in the middle. This CDR3 has 14 amino acids. Germline lookup yields CDR1 MNHEY and CDR2 SVGAGI. In DNA, the CDR3 is TGTGCCAGCAGTTACTCGCTGAGCTCCTACGAGCAGTACTTC. Its translation: CASSYSLSSYEQYF.

In DNA form, the CDR3 reads TGTGCCAGCAGCCGGGGACAGGAACTAGGAAACACCATATATTTT. Amino acid sequence: CASSRGQELGNTIYF. The V and J genes are TRBV7-9 and TRBJ1-3; 8 bases map to TRBD1. Germline loops: CDR1 SEHNR, CDR2 FQNEAQ (reference sequence). The V gene end was trimmed by 5 bases and the J gene end by 4 bases; junction bases not matched to a gene: 7. This CDR3 spans 15 amino acids.

Here the CDR3 DNA reads TGTGCCAGCAGCCGAAACCCCGGTTACGAGCAGTACTTC. Its protein product is CASSRNPGYEQYF. The rearrangement uses TRBV7-2 and TRBJ2-7, with no clear D. CDR3 length equals 13 residues. In germline, CDR1 is SGHTA, CDR2 FQGNSA. V gave up 5 bases and J gave up 4 bases, with 12 bases separating them.

This clone was seen more than once but under ten times. The V and J genes are TRBV10-3 and TRBJ1-1, with TRBD1 matching over 7 bases. The junction had 16 bases not matched to a gene; V was cut back by 6 bases and J by 6 bases. CDR1 ENHRY and CDR2 SYGVKD come from the germline V gene. The CDR3 totals 16 residues. The CDR3 DNA reads as TGTGCCATCAGCGCGAGCTACAGGGGCGCGGAGGCTGAAGCTTTCTTT. As protein: CAISASYRGAEAEAFF.

The chain couples TRBV19 to TRBJ1-2; D not certain. V was shortened by 3 bases and J by 4 bases, with 18 bases between the two germline ends. The CDR3 sequence is 16 residues long. Germline values: CDR1 LNHDA, CDR2 SQIVND (reference sequence). The CDR3 reads CASSMGGPSAGYGYTF. CDR3 sequence (DNA): TGTGCCAGTAGTATGGGCGGCCCCTCCGCGGGCTATGGCTACACCTTC.

The chain couples TRBV9 to TRBJ1-6; D may be TRBD1 (6 bases). CDR1 and CDR2 from the germline V gene are SGDLS and YYNGEE. CDR3 size: 15 residues. Trimming cost V 0 bases and J 6 bases, with 10 bases left between them. CDR3 region: CASSVGSRGNSPLHF. CDR3 bases: TGTGCCAGCAGCGTAGGGAGCAGGGGTAATTCACCCCTCCACTTT.

This clone was observed a few times. This sample includes further DNA sequences coding for the same CDR3. The chain has TRBV27 and TRBJ2-7, with 7 bases aligning to TRBD1. Looked up from germline, CDR1 is MNHEY and CDR2 is SMNVEV (reference sequence). CDR3 length: 13 residues. V dropped 5 bases and J dropped 2; count of bases not matched to a gene: 3. The CDR3 protein is CASSPGTAYEQYF. The CDR3 bases are TGTGCCAGCAGTCCCGGGACAGCCTACGAGCAGTACTTC.

The CDR3: CASSHGQFGAYEQYF. The CDR3 DNA reads TGCGCCAGCAGCCATGGTCAGTTCGGGGCCTACGAGCAGTACTTC. The V call is TRBV4-1, the J call TRBJ2-7; weak D call: TRBD2 (5 bases). Germline CDR1 reads MGHRA; CDR2 reads YSYEKL. Between the trimmed V and J ends, which lost 3 bases and 2 bases, there was a span of 14 bases. This CDR3 contains 15 residues.

V gene TRBV5-4 combines with J gene TRBJ2-6; a possible D gene is TRBD2 (5 bases). Trimming took 1 base from V and 0 from J, leaving 5 bases between them. The CDR3 loop spans 15 amino acids. Germline V gene sequence: CDR1 SGHNT, CDR2 YYREEE (reference sequence). The chain's CDR3 is CASSLRGSGANVLTF. The CDR3 DNA reads TGTGCCAGCAGCTTGCGGGGCTCTGGGGCCAACGTCCTGACTTTC. Using reference TRBV5-4 and TRBJ2-6 for the parts outside the CDR3, the full variable domain is ETGVTQSPTHLIKTRGQQVTLRCSSQSGHNTVSWYQQALGQGPQFIFQYYREEENGRGNFPPRFSGLQFPNYSSELNVNALELDDSALYLCASSLRGSGANVLTFGAGSRLTVL.

This chain uses TRBV2 with TRBJ2-7, with 7 bases identical to TRBD1. V shed 5 bases and J 1 base; nucleotides not matched to a gene: 2. CDR3 length equals 13 residues. Germline values: CDR1 SNHLY, CDR2 FYNNEI. CDR3 loop: CASSRDSSYEQYF. The CDR3 DNA reads TGTGCCAGCAGTCGGGACAGTTCCTACGAGCAGTACTTC.

The rearrangement links TRBV5-6 to TRBJ1-1, with 10 bases matching TRBD1. CDR3 length: 16 residues. CDR1 is SGHDT and CDR2 is YYEEEE in the germline V gene. The V and J ends lost 4 bases and 1 base, in that order; junction bases with no gene match: 7. The CDR3, as DNA: TGTGCCAGCAGCCCGGACAGGGGGAGGGGGAACACTGAAGCTTTCTTT. Translating it yields CASSPDRGRGNTEAFF.

This clone was detected only a few times. The V gene is TRBV6-1, the J gene TRBJ1-4; D unresolved. V dropped 0 bases and J dropped 7 bases, with 6 bases sitting between them. The CDR3 consists of 13 residues. Per the germline V gene, CDR1 is MNHNS and CDR2 is SASEGT. CDR3 amino acids: CASSEARSEKLFF. The CDR3 DNA follows: TGTGCCAGCAGTGAAGCGCGAAGTGAAAAACTGTTTTTT.

The chain employs TRBV3-1 (or the pseudogene TRBV3-2) and TRBJ2-7; 8 bases are shared with TRBD1. The germline V gene has CDR1 LGHDT and CDR2 YNNKEL (reference sequence). This CDR3 has 18 amino acids. Trimming at V came to 5 bases and at J to 2 bases, leaving 17 bases not matched to a gene. In DNA, the CDR3 is TGTGCCAGCAGCAGAGAAAGACAGGGGCTAGCTCGGGCCTACGAGCAGTACTTC. Its translation is CASSRERQGLARAYEQYF.

The chain has TRBV2 and TRBJ2-3; 10 bases fit TRBD2. J was trimmed by 0 bases and V by 7 bases; bases with no gene match: 7. Germline assignment: CDR1 SNHLY and CDR2 FYNNEI. CDR3 size: 16 residues. This CDR3 reads CASKYGLAESTDTQYF. In DNA, the CDR3 is TGTGCCAGCAAGTATGGACTAGCGGAGAGCACAGATACGCAGTATTTT.